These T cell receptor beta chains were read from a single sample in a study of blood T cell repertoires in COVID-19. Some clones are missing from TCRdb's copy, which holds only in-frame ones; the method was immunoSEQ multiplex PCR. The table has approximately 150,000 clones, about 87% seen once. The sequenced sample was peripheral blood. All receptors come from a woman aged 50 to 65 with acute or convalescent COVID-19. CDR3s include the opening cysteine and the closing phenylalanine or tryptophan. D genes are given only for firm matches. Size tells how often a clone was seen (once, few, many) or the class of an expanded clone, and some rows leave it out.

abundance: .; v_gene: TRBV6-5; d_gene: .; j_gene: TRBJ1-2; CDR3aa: CASNQFNYGYTF; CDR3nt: TGTGCCAGCAATCAGTTTAATTATGGCTACACCTTC
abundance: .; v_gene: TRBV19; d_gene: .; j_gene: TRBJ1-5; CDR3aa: CASSMAGQVGNQPQHF; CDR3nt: TGTGCCAGTAGTATGGCTGGTCAGGTTGGCAATCAGCCCCAGCATTTT
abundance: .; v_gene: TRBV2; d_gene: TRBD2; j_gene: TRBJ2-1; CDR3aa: CASGLAGPYNEQFF; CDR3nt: TGTGCCAGCGGGCTAGCGGGGCCCTACAATGAGCAGTTCTTC
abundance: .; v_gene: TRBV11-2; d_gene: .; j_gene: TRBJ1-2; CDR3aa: CASSLFFYPTGETNYGYTF; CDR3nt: TGTGCCAGCAGCTTATTTTTCTACCCGACCGGAGAGACTAACTATGGCTACACCTTC
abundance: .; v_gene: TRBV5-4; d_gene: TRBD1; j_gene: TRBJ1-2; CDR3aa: CASSWGGTANYGYTF; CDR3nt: TGTGCCAGCAGCTGGGGCGGGACAGCAAACTATGGCTACACCTTC
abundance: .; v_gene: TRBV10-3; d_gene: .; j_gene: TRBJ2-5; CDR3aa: CATKGGGVQETQYF; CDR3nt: TGTGCCACCAAAGGGGGTGGTGTACAAGAGACCCAGTACTTC
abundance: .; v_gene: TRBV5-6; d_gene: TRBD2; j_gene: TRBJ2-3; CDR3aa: CASSLGGRADTQYF; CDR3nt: TGTGCCAGCAGCTTGGGCGGGAGGGCAGATACGCAGTATTTT
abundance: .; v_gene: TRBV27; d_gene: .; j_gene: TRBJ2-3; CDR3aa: CASTARPGSYTDTQYF; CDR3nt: TGTGCCAGCACCGCCCGGCCAGGGTCCTACACAGATACGCAGTATTTT
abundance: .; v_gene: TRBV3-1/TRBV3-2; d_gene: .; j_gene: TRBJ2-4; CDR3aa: CANLNSYGPLAKNIQYF; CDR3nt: TGTGCCAACCTGAATTCTTACGGTCCTCTAGCCAAAAACATTCAGTACTTC
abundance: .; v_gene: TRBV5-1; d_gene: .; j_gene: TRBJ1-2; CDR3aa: CASSSLEGGDYGYTF; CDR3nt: TGCGCCAGCAGCTCCTTGGAGGGTGGGGACTATGGCTACACCTTC
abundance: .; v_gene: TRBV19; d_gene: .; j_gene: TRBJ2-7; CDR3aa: CASSIVRDGTAFYEQYF; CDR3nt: TGTGCCAGTAGTATAGTGAGGGACGGGACTGCCTTCTACGAGCAGTACTTC
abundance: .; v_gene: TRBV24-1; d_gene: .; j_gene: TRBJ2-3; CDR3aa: CASGGGAVDTQYF; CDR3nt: TGTGCCTCCGGAGGGGGGGCGGTAGATACGCAGTATTTT
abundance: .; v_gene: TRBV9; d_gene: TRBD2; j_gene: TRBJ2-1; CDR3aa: CASSVTSGEDNEQFF; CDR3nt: TGTGCCAGCAGCGTCACTAGCGGGGAGGACAATGAGCAGTTCTTC
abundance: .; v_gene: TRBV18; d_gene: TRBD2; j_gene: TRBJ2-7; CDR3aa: CASSPVGGASYEQYF; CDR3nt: TGTGCCAGCTCACCAGTCGGGGGGGCCTCCTACGAGCAGTACTTC
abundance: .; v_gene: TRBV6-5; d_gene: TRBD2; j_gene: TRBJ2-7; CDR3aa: CACSYSGTAYEQYF; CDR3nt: TGTGCCTGCAGTTATAGCGGGACCGCCTACGAGCAGTACTTC
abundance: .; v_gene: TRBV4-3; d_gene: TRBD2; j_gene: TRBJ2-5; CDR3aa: CASSQVLASGSKETQYF; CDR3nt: TGCGCCAGCAGCCAAGTATTGGCTAGCGGGAGCAAAGAGACCCAGTACTTC
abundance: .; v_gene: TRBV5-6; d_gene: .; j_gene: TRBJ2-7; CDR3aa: CASSLEGEQYF; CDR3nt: TGTGCCAGCAGCCTTGAGGGCGAGCAGTACTTC
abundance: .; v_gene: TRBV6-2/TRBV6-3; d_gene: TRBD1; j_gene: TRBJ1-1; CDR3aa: CASSYDRVLTRSEAFF; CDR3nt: TGTGCCAGCAGTTACGACAGGGTTCTCACGAGGTCAGAAGCTTTCTTT
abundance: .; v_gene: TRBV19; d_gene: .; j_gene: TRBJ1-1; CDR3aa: CASSNSRMNTEAFF; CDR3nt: TGTGCCAGTAGTAATTCTCGTATGAACACTGAAGCTTTCTTT
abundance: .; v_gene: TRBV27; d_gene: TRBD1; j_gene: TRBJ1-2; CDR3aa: CASRSGTGLNYGYTF; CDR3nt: TGTGCCAGCAGATCCGGGACAGGGTTGAACTATGGCTACACCTTC
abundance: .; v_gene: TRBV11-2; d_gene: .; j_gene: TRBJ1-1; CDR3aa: CASSSSEGAVAFF; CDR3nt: TGTGCCAGCAGCTCATCCGAAGGGGCAGTTGCTTTCTTT
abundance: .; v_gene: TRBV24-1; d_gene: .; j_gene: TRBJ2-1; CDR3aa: CATGRQGLSEQFF; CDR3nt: TGTGCCACCGGGAGACAGGGACTGAGCGAGCAGTTCTTC
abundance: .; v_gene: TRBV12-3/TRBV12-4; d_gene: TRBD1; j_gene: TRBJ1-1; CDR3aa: CASRRGQMAEAFF; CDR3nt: TGTGCCAGCAGACGGGGACAGATGGCTGAAGCTTTCTTT
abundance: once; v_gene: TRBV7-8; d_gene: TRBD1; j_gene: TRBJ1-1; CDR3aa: CASSPDRGIAFF; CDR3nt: TGTGCCAGCAGCCCGGACAGGGGTATTGCTTTCTTT
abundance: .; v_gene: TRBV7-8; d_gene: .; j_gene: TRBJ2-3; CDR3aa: CASSLGGAITDTQYF; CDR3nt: TGTGCCAGCAGCTTAGGGGGCGCCATCACAGATACGCAGTATTTT
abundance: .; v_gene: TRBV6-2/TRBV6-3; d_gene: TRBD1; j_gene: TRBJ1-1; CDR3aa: CASSYSRQGRTEAFF; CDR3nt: TGTGCCAGCAGTTACTCCCGACAGGGTCGCACTGAAGCTTTCTTT
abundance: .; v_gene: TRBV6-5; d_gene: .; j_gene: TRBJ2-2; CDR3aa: CASSPSLFAGELFF; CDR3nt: TGTGCCAGCAGTCCCTCCTTATTTGCCGGGGAGCTGTTTTTT
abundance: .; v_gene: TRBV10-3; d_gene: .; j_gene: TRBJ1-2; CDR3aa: CAISDSNYGYTF; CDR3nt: TGTGCCATCAGTGACAGTAACTATGGCTACACCTTC
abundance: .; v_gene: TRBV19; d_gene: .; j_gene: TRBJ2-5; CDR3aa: CASSTYGGRETQYF; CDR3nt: TGTGCCAGTAGTACCTACGGGGGGCGAGAGACCCAGTACTTC
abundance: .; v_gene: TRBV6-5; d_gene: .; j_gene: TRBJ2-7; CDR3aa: CASSRQDSYEQYF; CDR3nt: TGTGCCAGCAGCCGACAGGACTCCTACGAGCAGTACTTC
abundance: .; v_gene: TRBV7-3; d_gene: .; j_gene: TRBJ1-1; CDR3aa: CASSPTGGGGPADTEAFF; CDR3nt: TGTGCCAGCAGCCCTACTGGGGGGGGCGGACCTGCTGACACTGAAGCTTTCTTT
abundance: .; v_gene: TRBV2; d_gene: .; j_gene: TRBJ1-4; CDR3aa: CASQGGVFREKLFF; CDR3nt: TGTGCCAGCCAGGGTGGGGTGTTTCGAGAAAAACTGTTTTTT
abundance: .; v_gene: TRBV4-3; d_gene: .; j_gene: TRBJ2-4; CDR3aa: CASSPMGGALAGNIQYF; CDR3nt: TGCGCCAGCAGCCCCATGGGGGGGGCCCTTGCAGGAAACATTCAGTACTTC
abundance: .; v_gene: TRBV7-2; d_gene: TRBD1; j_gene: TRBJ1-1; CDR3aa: CASSPHSTGGVNTEAFF; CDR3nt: TGTGCCAGCAGCCCCCATTCAACAGGGGGCGTGAACACTGAAGCTTTCTTT
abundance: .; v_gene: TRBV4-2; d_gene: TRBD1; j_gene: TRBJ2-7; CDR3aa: CASSQRVRDSSYEQYF; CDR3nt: TGTGCCAGCAGCCAACGGGTCCGGGACAGCTCCTACGAGCAGTACTTC
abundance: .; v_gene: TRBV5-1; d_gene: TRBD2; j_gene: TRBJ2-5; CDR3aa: CASSGRTSAEETQYF; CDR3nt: TGCGCCAGCAGCGGGAGGACTAGCGCGGAGGAGACCCAGTACTTC
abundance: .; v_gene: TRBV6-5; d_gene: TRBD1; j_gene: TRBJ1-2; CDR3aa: CASRGDRSRDYGYTF; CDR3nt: TGTGCCAGCAGAGGGGACAGGTCAAGAGACTATGGCTACACCTTC
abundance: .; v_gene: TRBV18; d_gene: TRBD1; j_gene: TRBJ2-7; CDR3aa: CASSNNPGQNYEQYF; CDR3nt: TGTGCCAGCTCAAACAATCCGGGACAGAACTACGAGCAGTACTTC
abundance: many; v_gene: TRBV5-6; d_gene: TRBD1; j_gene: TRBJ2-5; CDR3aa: CASDAGTGRGETQYF; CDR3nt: TGTGCCAGCGACGCCGGGACAGGGAGGGGAGAGACCCAGTACTTC